This passage covers 7 T cell receptor beta chains from one sample sequenced in a study of T cells in Graves' hyperthyroidism and ophthalmopathy. RNA transcripts served as the template for amplifying TCR beta CDR3 regions. The HTBI primer set served for first-round RT-PCR of the TCR CDR3. TCRdb reprocessed the multiplex PCR reads via MiXCR and lists one record per CDR3 protein. The table records some 510,000 distinct CDR3 sequences, around 46% of them present only once. Specimen: peripheral blood or thyroid tissue (not recorded which). These receptors all stem from a woman aged 18-30 years with Graves' hyperthyroidism.

J is TRBJ2-3 and V is TRBV9; tentatively, D is TRBD2 (6 bases). There are 15 residues in the CDR3. Looked up from germline, CDR1 is SGDLS and CDR2 is YYNGEE. The V end lost 3 bases, the J end lost 3 bases, and 14 bases lay between the germline ends. The CDR3 region has the DNA TGTGCCAGCAGCGCACTAGCAGCCGGGACAGATACGCAGTATTTT. It codes for CASSALAAGTDTQYF.

This clonotype was found many times. The junction differs from germline at one of its ends, possibly a read error. This chain uses TRBV5-1 with TRBJ2-7; 8 nucleotides line up with TRBD2. The CDR3 runs to 15 residues. Per germline, CDR1 SGHRS and CDR2 YFSETQ. CDR3 amino acids: CASSPLAGGSYEQYF. The CDR3 DNA sequence: TGTGCCAGCAGCCCTCTGGCGGGAGGTTCCTACGAGCAGTACTTC.

This clonotype appeared a single time. V is TRBV7-3 and J is TRBJ1-1; tentatively, D is TRBD1 (5 bases). The germline V gene encodes CDR1 SGHTA and CDR2 FQGTGA. This CDR3 contains 17 residues. V shed 4 bases and J shed 0 bases, with 18 bases lying between them. The CDR3 protein is CASSSLGTGAMNTEAFF. The CDR3 nucleotides read TGTGCCAGCAGCTCCTTGGGGACTGGAGCTATGAACACTGAAGCTTTCTTT.

This chain connects TRBV29-1 to TRBJ2-5; TRBD2 matches 7 bases. V lost 8 bases to trimming and J lost 3 bases; unmatched junction nucleotides: 12. The CDR3 totals 14 residues. Germline V gene sequence: CDR1 SQVTM, CDR2 ANQGSEA. The CDR3: CSSPYGLAEETQYF. The CDR3, as DNA: TGCAGCTCACCTTACGGGCTAGCGGAAGAGACCCAGTACTTC.

This clonotype was observed many times. The genes are TRBV7-2 and TRBJ1-1; TRBD1 matches 8 bases. Trimming removed 3 bases from V and 8 bases from J; junction bases left unmatched: 5. From germline, CDR1 is SGHTA and CDR2 FQGNSA. The CDR3 has 13 residues. The CDR3 DNA is TGTGCCAGCAGCTTGGACAGGGCTCGGGAAGCTTTCTTT. This translates into CASSLDRAREAFF.

This clonotype has more than one count but fewer than ten. The chain is built from TRBV7-2 and TRBJ2-2, with TRBD2 identical over 8 bases. CDR3 length equals 16 residues. Germline assignment: CDR1 SGHTA and CDR2 FQGNSA. With 3 bases clipped from V and 4 bases from J, the junction kept 7 bases outside the gene matches. CDR3 loop: CASSFLLAEATGELFF. CDR3 bases: TGTGCCAGCAGCTTTTTACTAGCGGAAGCCACCGGGGAGCTGTTTTTT. Full variable domain (rest looked up from reference TRBV7-2 and TRBJ2-2): GAGVSQSPSNKVTEKGKDVELRCDPISGHTALYWYRQSLGQGLEFLIYFQGNSAPDKSGLPSDRFSAERTGGSVSTLTIQRTQQEDSAVYLCASSFLLAEATGELFFGEGSRLTVL.

This clonotype was counted only a few times. The chain combines TRBV11-3 with TRBJ1-2; 11 bases are a match to TRBD1. The CDR3 consists of 14 residues. Germline V gene sequence: CDR1 SGHNT, CDR2 YENEEA. V gave up 4 bases and J gave up 7 bases; unmatched junction bases: 5. CDR3 in DNA: TGTGCCAGCAGCTCCGGGACAGGGGGAACTGGCTACACCTTC. Translated: CASSSGTGGTGYTF. Together with reference TRBV11-3 and TRBJ1-2, the CDR3 gives the full variable domain: EAGVVQSPRYKIIEKKQPVAFWCNPISGHNTLYWYLQNLGQGPELLIRYENEEAVDDSQLPKDRFSAERLKGVDSTLKIQPAELGDSAVYLCASSSGTGGTGYTFGSGTRLTVV.